The 10 T cell receptor beta chains below were found in one sample sequenced in a study of CD8 T cell repertoires and HIV-1 epitope variants. The assay was immunoSEQ multiplex PCR, and TCRdb's table has in-frame clones only and misses some. The sample contains 4,000 to 6,000 clones, about two thirds of which appear only once. Their antigen targets remain unknown. Sequenced sample: cultured CD8+ T cells derived from PBMCs. The source of these receptors is a male donor with HIV.

The chain couples TRBV28 to TRBJ1-2, with TRBD1 matching 7 bases. Germline CDR1 is MDHEN and CDR2 is SYDVKM. Losses at the gene ends were 6 bases for V and 2 bases for J; bases not matched to a gene: 12. This CDR3 has 16 residues. The CDR3 DNA reads as TGTGCCAGCAGCCTATCGCAGGGGGAGGGAAACTATGGCTACACCTTC. Encoded protein: CASSLSQGEGNYGYTF.

The gene calls are TRBV7-2 and TRBJ2-3, with D unclear. The germline V and J ends were trimmed by 5 bases and 4 bases, with 13 bases remaining between them. CDR1 is SGHTA, CDR2 FQGNSA, per germline. This CDR3 is built from 14 residues. CDR3 bases: TGTGCCAGCAGCCCTGGCAGGAATTCAGATACGCAGTATTTT. Its translation: CASSPGRNSDTQYF. Full variable domain (remainder filled in from reference TRBV7-2 and TRBJ2-3): GAGVSQSPSNKVTEKGKDVELRCDPISGHTALYWYRQSLGQGLEFLIYFQGNSAPDKSGLPSDRFSAERTGGSVSTLTIQRTQQEDSAVYLCASSPGRNSDTQYFGPGTRLTVL.

This rearrangement joins TRBV13 to TRBJ1-1; D uncertain. V lost 5 bases to trimming and J lost 0 bases, with 7 bases between them. CDR1 is PRHDT and CDR2 is FYEKMQ in the germline V gene (reference sequence). The length of the CDR3 is 13 residues. DNA for the CDR3: TGTGCCAGCAGCCCCGACTTGAACACTGAAGCTTTCTTT. As protein: CASSPDLNTEAFF.

The chain links TRBV2 to TRBJ2-7; D is unresolved. V was clipped by 1 base and J by 4 bases, with 11 bases between them. Germline CDR1 is SNHLY and CDR2 is FYNNEI. CDR3 length: 14 amino acids. The CDR3 DNA sequence: TGTGCCAGCAGTGAAGGTCGCGAGATTTACGAGCAGTACTTC. Translation: CASSEGREIYEQYF.

The J gene is TRBJ1-1, the V gene TRBV6-1; D might be TRBD1 (5 bases). CDR3 length: 15 residues. The germline V gene has CDR1 MNHNS and CDR2 SASEGT. V gave up 2 bases and J gave up 0 bases, with 10 bases separating them. The CDR3, as DNA: TGTGCCAGCAGTGAAACAGGCAGGGTGAACACTGAAGCTTTCTTT. Translated: CASSETGRVNTEAFF.

A remark on this clone: Relative to the germline gene, one junction end is altered; a read error may explain this. The J gene is TRBJ1-4, the V gene TRBV4-1, with TRBD1 matching over 7 bases. This CDR3 is 15 amino acids long. Germline values: CDR1 MGHRA, CDR2 YSYEKL. The CDR3 loop reads CASSQERTGNGKTVF. CDR3 coding DNA: TGCGCCAGCAGCCAAGAGCGGACAGGCAATGGGAAAACTGTTTTT.

The chain uses TRBV9 and TRBJ2-3; TRBD1 matches 7 bases. This CDR3 spans 14 amino acids. V trimming: 6 bases; J trimming: 0 bases; junction bases outside the gene matches: 4. Germline V gene data show CDR1 as SGDLS and CDR2 as YYNGEE. This CDR3 is CASKGTASTDTQYF. CDR3 coding DNA: TGTGCCAGCAAGGGGACAGCGAGCACAGATACGCAGTATTTT.

The chain uses TRBV28 and TRBJ2-1; 7 positions agree with TRBD1. The germline V gene has CDR1 MDHEN and CDR2 SYDVKM. The CDR3 loop spans 15 amino acids. V shed 7 bases, J shed 4 bases, and the junction held 10 bases outside the gene matches. The CDR3 sequence is CASTKGTDDYNEQFF. The DNA for the CDR3 is TGTGCCAGCACCAAGGGGACAGACGATTACAATGAGCAGTTCTTC.

There are a few counts of this clone. The chain links TRBV11-3 to TRBJ2-7; D unresolved. V shed 5 bases and J shed 0 bases, with 8 bases lying between them. In germline, CDR1 is SGHNT, CDR2 YENEEA. The CDR3 extends over 13 amino acids. DNA of the CDR3: TGTGCCAGCAGCATATCCGGCTCCTACGAGCAGTACTTC. Its translation is CASSISGSYEQYF.

The chain links TRBV6-5 to TRBJ1-5; D possibly corresponds to TRBD1 (5 bases). Germline V gene lookup returns CDR1 MNHEY and CDR2 SVGAGI. This CDR3 region has 16 residues. Trimming took off 0 bases at V and 8 bases at J, with 17 bases between the two ends. CDR3: CASSYSWADIGEPQHF. The DNA of the CDR3 is TGTGCCAGCAGTTACTCCTGGGCCGATATAGGGGAGCCCCAGCATTTT.